The next 28 T cell receptor beta chains were all read from a single sample in a study of blood T cell repertoires in COVID-19. Measured with immunoSEQ multiplex PCR; TCRdb has only the in-frame clones, and not every one. The data show approximately 190,000 clones, over 70% seen once. The sequencing input was peripheral blood. These receptors all come from a man aged 55 to 69 with acute or convalescent COVID-19.

The chain joins TRBV9 to TRBJ1-1; perhaps TRBD1 as D (5 bases). This CDR3 is 14 amino acids long. Trimming took off 4 bases at V and 1 base at J, with 11 bases between the two ends. CDR1 SGDLS and CDR2 YYNGEE come from the germline V gene. The CDR3, as DNA: TGTGCCAGCAGCTCCCGACAGACGAACACTGAAGCTTTCTTT. This gives the protein CASSSRQTNTEAFF.

This chain connects TRBV18 to TRBJ2-5; 8 positions agree with TRBD1. V gave up 0 bases and J gave up 8 bases; unmatched junction bases: 5. This CDR3 region has 14 residues. CDR1 and CDR2 (germline): KGHSH, LQKENI. CDR3 coding DNA: TGTGCCAGCTCACCACCCGGACAGGGTAGAACCCAGTACTTC. Residues: CASSPPGQGRTQYF.

The rearrangement uses TRBV30 and TRBJ1-2; D gene unclear. There are 13 residues in the CDR3. With 5 bases removed from V and 5 bases from J, the gap between germline ends came to 15 bases. In germline, CDR1 is GTSNPN, CDR2 SVGIG (reference sequence). The CDR3 coding sequence is TGTGCCTGGTTATCTAACGGGAATTATGGCTACACCTTC. Translating it yields CAWLSNGNYGYTF.

The genes are TRBV30 and TRBJ1-2, with 8 bases fitting TRBD1. V lost 0 bases and J lost 7; bases outside the gene matches: 7. Germline-derived CDR1 and CDR2 are GTSNPN and SVGIG (reference sequence). This CDR3 region has 14 residues. CDR3 residues: CAWSVHRGAGGYTF. In nucleotides, the CDR3 is TGTGCCTGGAGTGTACACAGGGGGGCGGGTGGCTACACCTTC.

This chain joins TRBV10-2 and TRBJ1-1; D may be TRBD1 (5 bases). The CDR3 is 12 amino acids. Germline CDR1 and CDR2: WSHSY and SAAADI. V shed 6 bases and J shed 5 bases, with 10 bases lying between them. The CDR3 spells CASREGRTEAFF. The CDR3 coding sequence is TGCGCCAGCAGGGAGGGGAGGACTGAAGCTTTCTTT.

This clone has a handful of counts. Additional DNA sequences in this sample encode the identical CDR3. The chain couples TRBV10-3 to TRBJ1-1, with D possibly matching TRBD1 (6 bases). With 6 bases removed from V and 1 base from J, the gap between germline ends came to 12 bases. The CDR3 runs 14 residues. Germline values: CDR1 ENHRY, CDR2 SYGVKD. CDR3 DNA: TGTGCCATCAGGGGGGGGGCGAGGAACACTGAAGCTTTCTTT. Its protein is CAIRGGARNTEAFF.

V and J are TRBV9 and TRBJ1-2, with unresolved D. Germline CDR1 reads SGDLS; CDR2 reads YYNGEE. V was shortened by 0 bases and J by 8 bases, with 20 bases between the two germline ends. This CDR3 has 16 residues. The CDR3 sequence: CASSVDRWSGGGGYTF. CDR3 nucleotide sequence: TGTGCCAGCAGCGTAGATAGATGGAGTGGAGGAGGGGGCTACACCTTC.

CDR3 DNA: TGCGCCAGCAGCCAAGAGGGGGGGCTACAGGGGGCGAGAGGCTACACCTTC. This sequence encodes CASSQEGGLQGARGYTF. V gene TRBV4-1 combines with J gene TRBJ1-2; 9 bases fit TRBD1. The V gene end was trimmed by 0 bases and the J gene end by 8 bases; junction bases not matched to a gene: 13. Germline CDR1 and CDR2: MGHRA and YSYEKL. There are 17 residues in the CDR3.

This clone was detected a few times. This chain uses TRBV24-1 with TRBJ2-3; possible D gene TRBD2, 6 bases. Germline V gives CDR1 KGHDR, CDR2 SFDVKD. V was clipped by 2 bases and J by 2 bases, with 13 bases between them. This CDR3 has 16 residues. The CDR3 sequence: CATSDSRRGITDTQYF. The CDR3, as DNA: TGTGCCACCAGTGATTCTCGGCGGGGTATCACAGATACGCAGTATTTT.

The rearrangement uses TRBV29-1 and TRBJ2-3, with TRBD1 as a possible D gene (6 bases). The CDR3 has 13 residues. CDR1 SQVTM and CDR2 ANQGSEA come from the germline V gene. V was trimmed by 6 bases and J by 3 bases, leaving 13 bases between them. CDR3 in DNA: TGCAGCGTCAATTACAGGGCGACAGATACGCAGTATTTT. It is translated as CSVNYRATDTQYF.

This rearrangement joins TRBV5-1 to TRBJ2-4, with D unclear. V gave up 0 bases and J gave up 2 bases, with 12 bases separating them. This CDR3 contains 16 residues. CDR1 and CDR2 from the germline V gene are SGHRS and YFSETQ. CDR3 protein: CASSLGYGSSKNIQYF. As DNA, the CDR3 is TGCGCCAGCAGCTTGGGGTACGGGTCTTCCAAAAACATTCAGTACTTC.

This clone was counted a single time. The chain recombines TRBV3-1 (or the pseudogene TRBV3-2) with TRBJ1-2; the D gene is possibly TRBD1 (5 bases). The CDR3 extends over 16 amino acids. CDR1 is LGHDT, CDR2 YNNKEL, per germline (reference sequence). V lost 1 base to trimming and J lost 2 bases, with 14 bases between them. CDR3 amino acids: CASSQAISTVNYGYTF. The CDR3 coding sequence is TGTGCCAGCAGCCAAGCCATTTCGACAGTCAACTATGGCTACACCTTC.

The rearrangement uses TRBV4-1 and TRBJ2-2; TRBD2 matches 7 bases. V lost 4 bases and J lost 2; bases outside the gene matches: 10. This CDR3 contains 17 residues. The germline V gene encodes CDR1 MGHRA and CDR2 YSYEKL. This chain's CDR3 is CASSPLGGRPNTGELFF. CDR3 nucleotide sequence: TGCGCCAGCAGCCCTTTGGGCGGGAGACCTAACACCGGGGAGCTGTTTTTT.

The chain couples TRBV21-1 to TRBJ1-2; the D call in the table, TRBD1, was not verified against the DNA. TRBV21-1 is assigned pseudogene status. The CDR3 loop spans 16 amino acids. Written as DNA, the CDR3 is TGTGCCAGCAGCAAAGCGCCCCGGGACAGGTTCTATGGCTACACCTTC. Its translation: CASSKAPRDRFYGYTF.

This clone has only one observation. The DNA for the CDR3 is TGTGCCACCAGTGACCCGGGGGGGGGTAGCACAGATACGCAGTATTTT. Translation: CATSDPGGGSTDTQYF. This chain connects TRBV24-1 to TRBJ2-3; TRBD2 matches at 8 bases. The CDR3 is 16 residues long. The J segment lost 0 bases and the V segment lost 4 bases, leaving 5 bases of the junction unmatched. Germline CDR1 is KGHDR and CDR2 is SFDVKD.

The chain employs TRBV19 and TRBJ2-3, with TRBD2 matching over 8 bases. The germline gives CDR1 LNHDA, CDR2 SQIVND (reference sequence). V gave up 4 bases and J gave up 4 bases; unmatched junction bases: 7. This CDR3 spans 15 amino acids. The CDR3 DNA follows: TGTGCCAGTAGTAGCGGGGGGACAACAGCAGATACGCAGTATTTT. The encoded protein is CASSSGGTTADTQYF.

The V and J genes are TRBV5-4 and TRBJ2-3; the match to TRBD1 covers 9 bases. J was trimmed by 5 bases and V by 4 bases; bases with no gene match: 8. The CDR3 runs to 15 residues. Germline values: CDR1 SGHNT, CDR2 YYREEE (reference sequence). The CDR3 here is CASSRLQGARDTQYF. DNA for the CDR3: TGTGCCAGCAGCCGCCTACAGGGGGCGCGAGATACGCAGTATTTT.

This chain links TRBV6-1 with TRBJ1-1; no clear D gene. V was trimmed by 2 bases and J by 8 bases, leaving 18 bases between them. The CDR3 length is 15 residues. Germline values: CDR1 MNHNS, CDR2 SASEGT. The CDR3 bases are TGTGCCAGCAGTGAATTTAGAAGGTTAGGAGGGGAAGCTTTCTTT. Its translation is CASSEFRRLGGEAFF.

This chain connects TRBV12-5 to TRBJ2-6, with D hard to call. The V gene lost 6 bases and the J gene lost 0 bases, with 12 bases spanning the gap. The CDR3 sequence is 16 residues long. Germline V gene sequence: CDR1 LGHNT, CDR2 FRNRAP. Written as DNA, the CDR3 is TGTGCTAGTGGGGTAGACCGAGGCTCTGGGGCCAACGTCCTGACTTTC. Translating it yields CASGVDRGSGANVLTF.

The chain is built from TRBV10-3 and TRBJ2-1; the D gene is possibly TRBD2 (5 bases). The CDR3 runs to 15 residues. The V end lost 1 base, the J end lost 5 bases, and 12 bases lay between the germline ends. Germline loops: CDR1 ENHRY, CDR2 SYGVKD. The CDR3 protein is CAISELGGLHNEQFF. CDR3 bases: TGTGCCATCAGTGAGTTAGGAGGACTCCACAATGAGCAGTTCTTC.

The rearrangement uses TRBV18 and TRBJ1-1, with 8 bases fitting TRBD1. The J segment lost 6 bases and the V segment lost 3 bases, leaving 6 bases of the junction unmatched. The CDR3 consists of 14 residues. In germline, CDR1 is KGHSH, CDR2 LQKENI. The CDR3 nucleotides read TGTGCCAGCTCACCCGGGACAGGCAGCTCTGAAGCTTTCTTT. The encoded protein is CASSPGTGSSEAFF. The variable domain in full, with the rest retrieved from reference TRBV18 and TRBJ1-1, is NAGVMQNPRHLVRRRGQEARLRCSPMKGHSHVYWYRQLPEEGLKFMVYLQKENIIDESGMPKERFSAEFPKEGPSILRIQQVVRGDSAAYFCASSPGTGSSEAFFGQGTRLTVV.

The genes are TRBV2 and TRBJ2-2; 12 nucleotides line up with TRBD2. V trimming: 8 bases; J trimming: 6 bases; junction bases outside the gene matches: 13. Germline CDR1 is SNHLY and CDR2 is FYNNEI. CDR3 length equals 17 residues. The CDR3 here is CASGGSVTSGSAGELFF. CDR3 DNA: TGTGCCAGCGGAGGGTCTGTGACTAGCGGGAGTGCCGGGGAGCTGTTTTTT.

The V and J genes are TRBV28 and TRBJ1-2; D is possibly TRBD1 (6 bases). The CDR3 contains 13 residues. CDR1 and CDR2 (germline): MDHEN, SYDVKM. The ends were cut back, 6 bases at V and 4 bases at J, with 12 bases in the middle. CDR3 sequence reads: CASSVTGRYGYTF. In DNA, the CDR3 is TGTGCCAGCAGCGTGACAGGACGCTATGGCTACACCTTC.

The chain couples TRBV9 to TRBJ2-7; a weak D match, TRBD2 (5 bases). V lost 0 bases to trimming and J lost 0 bases, with 10 bases between them. The CDR3 runs to 15 residues. Germline CDR1 is SGDLS and CDR2 is YYNGEE. The CDR3 is CASSVDTGSSYEQYF. The CDR3 DNA is TGTGCCAGCAGCGTAGATACTGGGAGCTCCTACGAGCAGTACTTC.

This chain connects TRBV9 to TRBJ2-1; TRBD2 agrees at 7 bases. The CDR3 has 16 amino acids. The germline gives CDR1 SGDLS, CDR2 YYNGEE. J lost 5 bases, V lost 5 bases, and 13 bases had no gene match. CDR3 nucleotides: TGTGCCAGCAGGCCGCCATACCGGGACTACGACAATGAGCAGTTCTTC. This encodes CASRPPYRDYDNEQFF.

This chain uses TRBV2 with TRBJ1-5, with D uncertain. Germline CDR1 and CDR2: SNHLY and FYNNEI. The germline V and J ends were trimmed by 6 bases and 1 base, with 7 bases remaining between them. The CDR3 is made up of 13 amino acids. The CDR3 DNA reads as TGTGCCAGCAGAGCGGAGAGCAATCAGCCCCAGCATTTT. Translated, it gives CASRAESNQPQHF.

Here the CDR3 DNA reads TGTGCCAGCTCACCAGGGCAGATCGAGACCCAGTACTTC. The encoded protein is CASSPGQIETQYF. This rearrangement joins TRBV18 to TRBJ2-5, with D uncertain. CDR3 length: 13 amino acids. Germline CDR1 KGHSH, CDR2 LQKENI. V was cut by 2 bases and J by 5 bases, with 9 bases left in between.

This rearrangement joins TRBV5-8 to TRBJ2-4; D is possibly TRBD1 (6 bases). CDR3 length: 15 residues. Between the trimmed V and J ends, which lost 2 bases and 3 bases, there was a span of 12 bases. The germline V gene has CDR1 SGHTS and CDR2 YDEGEE. The CDR3 nucleotides are TGTGCCAGCAGCTTAGGGCAGGGGAACAAAAACATTCAGTACTTC. It yields the protein CASSLGQGNKNIQYF.